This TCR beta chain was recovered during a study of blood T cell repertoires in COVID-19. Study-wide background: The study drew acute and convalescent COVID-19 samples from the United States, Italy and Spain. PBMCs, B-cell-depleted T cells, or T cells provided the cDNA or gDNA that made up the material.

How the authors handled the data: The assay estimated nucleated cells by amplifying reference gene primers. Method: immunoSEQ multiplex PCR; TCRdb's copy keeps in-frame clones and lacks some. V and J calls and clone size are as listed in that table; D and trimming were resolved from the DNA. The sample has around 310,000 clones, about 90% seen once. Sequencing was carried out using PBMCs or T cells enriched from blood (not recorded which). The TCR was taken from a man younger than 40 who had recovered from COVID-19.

The CDR3 spells CASSFGSLYEQYF. The DNA of the CDR3 is TGTGCCAGCAGTTTCGGGAGCCTCTACGAGCAGTACTTC. The chain employs TRBV28 and TRBJ2-7, with D possibly matching TRBD2 (6 bases). This CDR3 has 13 residues. Germline V gives CDR1 MDHEN, CDR2 SYDVKM. V was shortened by 3 bases and J by 3 bases, with 9 bases between the two germline ends.